Listed below are T cell receptor beta chains from one sample, sequenced in a study of T cell responses to AZD1222 COVID-19 vaccine. The method was immunoSEQ multiplex PCR; TCRdb's version includes in-frame clones alone and lacks a portion of them. The sample shows more than 100,000 clones, about 88% of them seen only once. The sequences come from peripheral blood, collected on day 0 of AZD1222 vaccination. These receptor sequences come from an adult in good health. Both conserved end residues are part of each CDR3. A D gene is named only where the DNA matches it firmly. Some rows mark clone size as missing; the rest say once, few, many or name a class of expanded clone.

V	size	J	D	DNA	CDR3
TRBV6-1	-	TRBJ1-5	-	TGTGCCAGCAGTGAACAAGGGGGGGGACAGCCCCAGCATTTT	CASSEQGGGQPQHF
TRBV6-5	-	TRBJ1-1	TRBD1	TGTGCCAGCAGTTCCCGACAGGGGAACACTGAAGCTTTCTTT	CASSSRQGNTEAFF
TRBV19	-	TRBJ2-5	TRBD2	TGTGCCAGTACCAATACGGGACTAGCGGGAGAAGAGACCCAGTACTTC	CASTNTGLAGEETQYF
TRBV7-2	-	TRBJ2-3	TRBD2	TGTGCCAGCAGCTTAGCATCCGGGACTAACACAGATACGCAGTATTTT	CASSLASGTNTDTQYF
TRBV7-9	-	TRBJ2-4	-	TGTGCCAGCAGCTTAGAAGCCAGTACGGGGGTTCCGTACTTC	CASSLEASTGVPYF
TRBV24-1	once	TRBJ2-3	-	TGTGCCACCAGTGACCTAAACACAGATACGCAGTATTTT	CATSDLNTDTQYF
TRBV19	-	TRBJ1-1	-	TGTGCAACAAGGGGTATCACTGAAGCTTTCTTT	CATRGITEAFF
TRBV11-2	-	TRBJ2-7	-	TGTGCCAGCAGCCCACCCCCGGTAGGTGAGCAGTACTTC	CASSPPPVGEQYF
TRBV19	-	TRBJ2-2	-	TGTGCCAGTAGTATTGATACGGGGGTGAGGCAGAACACCGGGGAGCTGTTTTTT	CASSIDTGVRQNTGELFF
TRBV19	-	TRBJ1-6	TRBD1	TGTGCCAGTAGTATCAGGACAGGGCTCGACTCTAACAATTCACCCCTCCACTTT	CASSIRTGLDSNNSPLHF
TRBV30	once	TRBJ1-4	-	TGTGCCTGGAGTGGGAGTAAAAAACTGTTTTTT	CAWSGSKKLFF
TRBV4-3	-	TRBJ1-1	-	TGCGCCAGCAGCCAAGATCGAAGCGGGACTGAAGCTTTCTTT	CASSQDRSGTEAFF
TRBV27	-	TRBJ1-6	-	TGTGCCAGCAGTTTCAGTCTCCGAGCCCCTAATTCACCCCTCCACTTT	CASSFSLRAPNSPLHF
TRBV19	-	TRBJ1-2	-	TGTGCCAGTATGTTCAAGAACGGCTACACCTTC	CASMFKNGYTF
TRBV5-4	-	TRBJ2-1	TRBD2	TGTGCCAGCAGCTTAGCCGGGACTAGCGGGGGTATGTTCTTC	CASSLAGTSGGMFF
TRBV6-6	-	TRBJ2-7	-	TGTGCTGTACCTGAGGGGGTTAGCTACGAGCAGTACTTC	CAVPEGVSYEQYF
TRBV6-6	once	TRBJ2-6	TRBD1	TGTGCCAGCAAGGGGACAGTAAGCTCTGGGGCCAACGTCCTGACTTTC	CASKGTVSSGANVLTF
TRBV21-1	-	TRBJ1-2	-	TGTGCCAGCAGCATACAGGCAAACTATGGCTACACCTTC	CASSIQANYGYTF
TRBV27	-	TRBJ1-6	-	TGTGCCAGCAGTTTCGATGGACTTACAGGGTCACCCCTCCACTTT	CASSFDGLTGSPLHF
TRBV5-5	-	TRBJ2-7	TRBD1	TGTGCCAGCAGCTTCGAGGGGGCGAGCCCCTACGAGCAGTACTTC	CASSFEGASPYEQYF
TRBV6-2/TRBV6-3	few	TRBJ1-1	-	TGTGCCAGCAGTTACGAAAGGGGCGGACCGAACACTGAAGCTTTCTTT	CASSYERGGPNTEAFF
TRBV3-1/TRBV3-2	-	TRBJ2-7	TRBD1	TGTGCCAGCAGCCAACCGACAGGGAACGAGCAGTACTTC	CASSQPTGNEQYF
TRBV5-4	-	TRBJ1-4	TRBD1	TGTGCCAGCAGCTCACCACAGGGGGCCAATGAAAAACTGTTTTTT	CASSSPQGANEKLFF
TRBV2	-	TRBJ2-5	-	TGTGCCAGCAGTTTCGACAGAGGGGGGGTAGAGACCCAGTACTTC	CASSFDRGGVETQYF
TRBV4-3	-	TRBJ1-2	-	TGCGCCAGCAGCCAAGACCCGGGCAGGGAAGTACGCTATGGCTACACCTTC	CASSQDPGREVRYGYTF
TRBV19	-	TRBJ2-4	-	TGTGCCACCGGGTGGGGTGCCAAAAACATTCAGTACTTC	CATGWGAKNIQYF
TRBV5-1	-	TRBJ2-7	-	TGCGCCAGCAGCTTGGCAGGGTTGGGGCACGAGCAGTACTTC	CASSLAGLGHEQYF
TRBV6-1	-	TRBJ1-4	TRBD1	TGTGCCAGCAGTGAGGGCGGGACAGGGGGACAAAAACTGTTTTTT	CASSEGGTGGQKLFF